A single sample is the source of the 28 T cell receptor beta chains below, sequenced in a study of T cells in Graves' hyperthyroidism and ophthalmopathy. Authors of the study amplified TCR beta CDR3 regions from RNA transcripts. First-round RT-PCR targeting the TCR CDR3 was performed with the HTBI primer set. TCRdb called the multiplex PCR reads again in MiXCR, with one record for every CDR3 protein. The sample holds more than 350,000 distinct CDR3 sequences; about 15% are singletons and the top ten take around a third. The sequencing input was blood. Receptor source: a young woman with Graves' hyperthyroidism.

This clonotype was counted a few times. The V and J genes are TRBV6-1 and TRBJ1-5, with D possibly TRBD1 on 6 matching bases. V lost 8 bases and J 2 bases, leaving 13 bases between the germline ends. The CDR3 has 14 amino acids. In germline, CDR1 is MNHNS, CDR2 SASEGT. This CDR3 is CASLTGLGNQPQHF. In DNA form, the CDR3 reads TGTGCCAGCCTTACAGGGCTGGGCAATCAGCCCCAGCATTTT.

There are a few counts of this clonotype. The chain employs TRBV7-9 and TRBJ2-1, with D hard to call. Germline CDR1 SEHNR, CDR2 FQNEAQ (reference sequence). Deletions cut 0 bases from V and 6 bases from J, with 9 bases between. The CDR3 runs to 14 residues. CDR3 protein: CASSLAKSSNEQFF. The DNA of the CDR3 is TGTGCCAGCAGCTTAGCGAAGTCCAGCAATGAGCAGTTCTTC.

Only a few counts were recorded for this clonotype. The chain links TRBV6-1 to TRBJ2-7; 8 nucleotides line up with TRBD1. The CDR3 contains 15 residues. J lost 3 bases, V lost 6 bases, and 10 bases had no gene match. CDR1 is MNHNS, CDR2 SASEGT, per germline. The CDR3 here is CASRGQGVLLYEQYF. For the CDR3, the DNA is TGTGCCAGCAGAGGACAGGGAGTTCTCCTCTACGAGCAGTACTTC.

The V and J genes are TRBV20-1 and TRBJ1-1; weak D call: TRBD1 (6 bases). Looked up from germline, CDR1 is DFQATT and CDR2 is SNEGSKA (reference sequence). This CDR3 region has 12 residues. The V gene lost 6 bases and the J gene lost 6 bases, with 14 bases spanning the gap. The CDR3 protein is CSAEQGGAEAFF. The CDR3 DNA reads as TGCAGTGCGGAACAGGGCGGCGCTGAAGCTTTCTTT.

On this clonotype: A read error may be the cause here, since a much bigger clone is one base away. The chain uses TRBV27 and TRBJ1-5; tentative D call: TRBD1 (6 bases). V lost 4 bases and J lost 6, with 19 bases in between. This CDR3 comprises 16 residues. Germline CDR1 reads MNHEY; CDR2 reads SMNVEV (reference sequence). In DNA, the CDR3 is TGTGCCAGCAGTTCAGGTCGATCGGGGGGCAGTCAGCCCCAGCATTTT. The encoded protein is CASSSGRSGGSQPQHF.

In its sample, this clonotype was seen many times. This chain uses TRBV28 with TRBJ2-5, with TRBD1 identical over 8 bases. In germline, CDR1 is MDHEN, CDR2 SYDVKM. With V trimmed by 5 bases and J by 3 bases, 8 bases remained unmatched. The CDR3 covers 15 residues. As DNA, the CDR3 is TGTGCCAGCAGTGACTTGCAGGGGGCGAAAGAGACCCAGTACTTC. It codes for CASSDLQGAKETQYF.

This clonotype has ten or more counts. V gene TRBV2 combines with J gene TRBJ2-3, with D possibly TRBD1 on 5 matching bases. CDR3 length equals 15 residues. The germline gives CDR1 SNHLY, CDR2 FYNNEI. V gave up 2 bases and J gave up 0 bases, with 9 bases separating them. CDR3 loop: CASSEFRVSTDTQYF. CDR3 coding DNA: TGTGCCAGCAGTGAATTCAGGGTTAGCACAGATACGCAGTATTTT.

This clonotype was seen many times. The genes are TRBV30 and TRBJ2-1, with 7 bases fitting TRBD2. V lost 0 bases, J lost 4 bases, and 0 bases stayed unmatched. CDR3 size: 13 residues. The germline V gene has CDR1 GTSNPN and CDR2 SVGIG (reference sequence). The CDR3 coding sequence is TGTGCCTGGAGTGTACTAGCGTACAATGAGCAGTTCTTC. It translates to CAWSVLAYNEQFF.

This clonotype was seen more than once but under ten times. V and J are TRBV9 and TRBJ2-1; no clear D gene. The CDR3 has 15 residues. The germline gives CDR1 SGDLS, CDR2 YYNGEE. V was cut by 0 bases and J by 6 bases, with 13 bases left in between. This chain's CDR3 is CASSVGRMNSNEQFF. The DNA of the CDR3 is TGTGCCAGCAGCGTAGGCCGCATGAACAGCAATGAGCAGTTCTTC.

This clonotype was detected many times. V and J are TRBV2 and TRBJ2-5; no reliable D call. V shed 3 bases and J shed 1 base, with 3 bases lying between them. CDR3 length: 12 residues. The germline gives CDR1 SNHLY, CDR2 FYNNEI. CDR3 nucleotide sequence: TGTGCCAGCAGTGAGGGCCAAGAGACCCAGTACTTC. Translated, it gives CASSEGQETQYF.

This clonotype was recorded many times. The chain uses TRBV6-1 and TRBJ2-1; D uncertain. The CDR3 is made up of 15 amino acids. With 7 bases removed from V and 0 bases from J, the gap between germline ends came to 13 bases. CDR1 and CDR2 from the germline V gene are MNHNS and SASEGT. DNA of the CDR3: TGTGCCAGCATCATATTTGTGGGCTCCTACAATGAGCAGTTCTTC. It codes for CASIIFVGSYNEQFF.

In this sample, this clonotype turned up a few times. The chain couples TRBV20-1 to TRBJ2-7, with 9 bases matching TRBD2. Germline loops: CDR1 DFQATT, CDR2 SNEGSKA (reference sequence). The CDR3 is 16 residues long. Germline trimming cut 4 bases from V and 3 bases from J; bases unmatched to any gene: 13. The CDR3 here is CSATRLAGGGSYEQYF. DNA for the CDR3: TGCAGTGCTACTCGGCTCGCGGGAGGGGGGAGCTACGAGCAGTACTTC.

The J gene is TRBJ2-3, the V gene TRBV6-4, with 7 bases identical to TRBD1. The junction had 5 bases not matched to a gene; V was cut back by 9 bases and J by 2 bases. CDR1 and CDR2 (germline): MRHNA, SNTAGT. The CDR3 runs to 13 residues. The DNA of the CDR3 is TGTGCCAGTTCACAGGGGCACACAGATACGCAGTATTTT. It yields the protein CASSQGHTDTQYF.

At least ten counts were recorded for this clonotype. The V and J genes are TRBV27 and TRBJ1-1, with 7 bases matching TRBD1. There are 12 residues in the CDR3. Germline CDR1 and CDR2: MNHEY and SMNVEV (reference sequence). With 3 bases clipped from V and 9 bases from J, the junction kept 4 bases outside the gene matches. CDR3 sequence reads: CASSFKGAQAFF. Written as DNA, the CDR3 is TGTGCCAGCAGTTTCAAGGGGGCCCAAGCTTTCTTT.

This chain joins TRBV27 and TRBJ2-5, with TRBD2 matching 9 bases. CDR1 and CDR2 (germline): MNHEY, SMNVEV (reference sequence). The length of the CDR3 is 13 residues. V was pared by 6 bases and J by 7 bases, with 6 bases of the junction left unmatched. The CDR3 loop is CASSLAGTGTQYF. The CDR3 coding sequence is TGTGCCAGCAGCCTAGCGGGGACCGGGACCCAGTACTTC.

This clonotype was detected many times. The chain joins TRBV10-3 to TRBJ1-5, with TRBD1 matching 7 bases. Germline V gives CDR1 ENHRY, CDR2 SYGVKD. The CDR3 spans 12 residues. The junction had 2 bases not matched to a gene; V was cut back by 5 bases and J by 7 bases. The CDR3 region is CAISTGEQPQHF. In DNA, the CDR3 is TGTGCCATCAGTACAGGGGAACAGCCCCAGCATTTT.

This clonotype appeared many times. The chain carries TRBV3-1 and TRBJ2-1; 9 bases map to TRBD2. The CDR3 runs 17 residues. V gave up 0 bases and J gave up 4 bases; unmatched junction bases: 7. The germline V gene has CDR1 LGHDT and CDR2 YNNKEL (reference sequence). As DNA, the CDR3 is TGTGCCAGCAGCCAAGATGGGGTTAGCGGGGGATACAATGAGCAGTTCTTC. Encoded protein: CASSQDGVSGGYNEQFF.

This chain joins TRBV20-1 and TRBJ2-3; 14 positions agree with TRBD2. CDR3 length equals 18 residues. Germline V gives CDR1 DFQATT, CDR2 SNEGSKA (reference sequence). V trimming: 0 bases; J trimming: 3 bases; junction bases outside the gene matches: 8. The CDR3 nucleotides are TGCAGTGCTAGAGATAGGAAAGGACTAGCGGGAGGAACAGATACGCAGTATTTT. Protein sequence: CSARDRKGLAGGTDTQYF.

The chain employs TRBV20-1 and TRBJ2-1; D might be TRBD1 or TRBD2, each matching 6 bases. The V and J ends lost 0 bases and 2 bases respectively, with 20 bases between them. Per the germline V gene, CDR1 is DFQATT and CDR2 is SNEGSKA (reference sequence). This CDR3 has 18 amino acids. The CDR3 region has the DNA TGCAGTGCTAGAGATCGTTGGGGGCTAGCGTTCCCCTACAATGAGCAGTTCTTC. Its translation is CSARDRWGLAFPYNEQFF.

In this sample, this clonotype turned up many times. The chain recombines TRBV7-9 with TRBJ2-2; D is perhaps TRBD1 (6 bases). There are 15 residues in the CDR3. Looked up from germline, CDR1 is SEHNR and CDR2 is FQNEAQ (reference sequence). Trimming pared 1 base from V and 6 bases from J, leaving 12 bases between. The CDR3 spells CASSLGQGSSGELFF. Here the CDR3 DNA reads TGTGCCAGCAGCTTAGGCCAGGGGAGCTCCGGGGAGCTGTTTTTT.

This clonotype has at least ten counts. The chain carries TRBV2 and TRBJ2-3; D is possibly TRBD1 (5 bases). Germline V CDR1 and CDR2: SNHLY, FYNNEI. This CDR3 spans 15 amino acids. With 5 bases removed from V and 3 bases from J, the gap between germline ends came to 15 bases. The CDR3 reads CASSLGLQRTDTQYF. The DNA of the CDR3 is TGTGCCAGCAGTTTGGGGCTCCAACGGACAGATACGCAGTATTTT.

This clonotype was observed a single time. It may be a read error: a sequence one base away is much more abundant. J is TRBJ2-7 and V is TRBV12-5; 7 bases match TRBD2. The CDR3 is 15 amino acids. The trim removed 1 base at V and 7 bases at J, leaving 10 bases unmatched. The germline V gene encodes CDR1 LGHNT and CDR2 FRNRAP. The CDR3 bases are TGTGCTAGTGGTTTGGGGAGCGGGATTTTCGATGAGCAGTACTTC. Protein: CASGLGSGIFDEQYF.

Ten or more counts support this clonotype. V gene TRBV27 combines with J gene TRBJ2-1, with D possibly being TRBD1 (6 bases). Trimming took off 4 bases at V and 4 bases at J, with 14 bases between the two ends. CDR3 length: 15 amino acids. Per the germline V gene, CDR1 is MNHEY and CDR2 is SMNVEV (reference sequence). The CDR3 nucleotides are TGTGCCAGCAGTTCCGGGACAAACCTTTACAATGAGCAGTTCTTC. It is translated as CASSSGTNLYNEQFF.

This clonotype was observed a handful of times. This sequence joins TRBV2 and TRBJ1-3; D perhaps matches TRBD1 (6 bases). Germline CDR1 and CDR2: SNHLY and FYNNEI. V lost 5 bases, J lost 4 bases, and 21 bases lay in between. The CDR3 totals 17 residues. The CDR3, as DNA: TGTGCCAGCAGTCCAACACTTCAAACAGGGATCGGAAACACCATATATTTT. Protein: CASSPTLQTGIGNTIYF.

This clonotype was observed a few times. V gene TRBV20-1 combines with J gene TRBJ2-4; D possibly corresponds to TRBD1 (6 bases). Germline CDR1 is DFQATT and CDR2 is SNEGSKA (reference sequence). V gave up 1 base and J gave up 10 bases, with 8 bases separating them. The CDR3 sequence is 11 residues long. CDR3 amino acids: CSARGGQIQYF. Written as DNA, the CDR3 is TGCAGTGCTAGAGGCGGACAGATTCAGTACTTC.

This clonotype was seen more than once but under ten times. The V call is TRBV2, the J call TRBJ2-3, with TRBD2 identical over 12 bases. The ends lost 4 bases at V and 7 bases at J; junction bases unmatched: 6. This CDR3 contains 15 residues. The V gene's germline CDR1 is SNHLY and CDR2 FYNNEI. Here the CDR3 reads CASSVSSGRVNTQYF. The CDR3 DNA is TGTGCCAGCAGTGTGTCTAGCGGGAGGGTAAATACGCAGTATTTT. Complete variable domain (other parts from reference TRBV2 and TRBJ2-3): EPEVTQTPSHQVTQMGQEVILRCVPISNHLYFYWYRQILGQKVEFLVSFYNNEISEKSEIFDDQFSVERPDGSNFTLKIRSTKLEDSAMYFCASSVSSGRVNTQYFGPGTRLTVL.

This clonotype has at least ten counts. The rearrangement links TRBV18 to TRBJ1-1; a possible D gene is TRBD1 (5 bases). V lost 4 bases and J 4 bases, leaving 19 bases between the germline ends. The CDR3 is made up of 16 amino acids. Germline loops: CDR1 KGHSH, CDR2 LQKENI. Written as DNA, the CDR3 is TGTGCCAGCTCACTTAGCCCCCTTGGGGGTTCCACTGAAGCTTTCTTT. This translates into CASSLSPLGGSTEAFF.

This clonotype was recorded a few times. The V and J genes are TRBV7-8 and TRBJ2-7; the D gene is possibly TRBD2 (9 bases). The CDR3 is 18 amino acids. Trimming stripped 1 base from V and 3 bases from J, with 22 bases between. CDR1 and CDR2 (germline): SGHVS, FQNEAQ. DNA of the CDR3: TGTGCCAGCAGCTTAGGCGGGGGGGGACAGGCCCTTTACTACGAGCAGTACTTC. This sequence encodes CASSLGGGGQALYYEQYF.